One sample yielded the 26 T cell receptor beta chains listed below, sequenced in a study of T cell changes during pregnancy in multiple sclerosis (dated by TCRdb to about 2019). Library preparation was by the immunoSEQ multiplex PCR assay. This immuneACCESS table, as held by TCRdb, lists in-frame sequences with V and J called but not all clones. Of the missing ones, under half trace to an unresolved V gene in checked studies; the others have no known cause. In all, the sample holds over 90,000 clones, and 92% of those were seen once. Around 0.84% of the sample belongs to the ten largest clones. The sequencing here drew on peripheral blood, taken after pregnancy. The source of these receptors is a female donor with multiple sclerosis, enrolled in a pregnancy study.

The J gene is TRBJ2-7, the V gene TRBV27, with 8 bases aligning to TRBD2. This CDR3 comprises 14 residues. With V trimmed by 5 bases and J by 3 bases, 6 bases remained unmatched. Per germline, CDR1 MNHEY and CDR2 SMNVEV (reference sequence). DNA of the CDR3: TGTGCCAGCAGTCGGGGGGGCAGGTTCTACGAGCAGTACTTC. Translating it yields CASSRGGRFYEQYF.

The chain combines TRBV2 with TRBJ1-4; 9 positions agree with TRBD1. Germline assignment: CDR1 SNHLY and CDR2 FYNNEI. J gave up 7 bases and V 7 bases, and 7 bases lay outside the gene matches. The CDR3 spans 14 residues. The CDR3 reads CASTTGTGSEKLFF. CDR3 in DNA: TGTGCCAGCACCACCGGGACAGGGAGTGAAAAACTGTTTTTT.

The chain uses TRBV11-3 and TRBJ2-3; D may be TRBD2 (5 bases). Germline V gene lookup returns CDR1 SGHNT and CDR2 YENEEA. This CDR3 has 16 residues. Trimming left V 1 base short and J 0 bases short, with 11 bases between. CDR3 protein: CASSLGASPSTDTQYF. CDR3 DNA sequence: TGTGCCAGCAGCTTAGGCGCTAGCCCTAGCACAGATACGCAGTATTTT.

The V gene is TRBV5-1, the J gene TRBJ2-1; the match to TRBD2 covers 13 bases. V lost 3 bases, J lost 6 bases, and 6 bases stayed unmatched. Germline CDR1 is SGHRS and CDR2 is YFSETQ. The CDR3 loop spans 16 amino acids. The CDR3 spells CASSSGLAGVGNEQFF. The CDR3 DNA reads TGCGCCAGCAGCTCAGGACTAGCGGGAGTCGGCAATGAGCAGTTCTTC.

V and J are TRBV7-3 and TRBJ1-3, with D unclear. CDR3 length: 16 amino acids. V was cut by 2 bases and J by 0 bases, with 11 bases left in between. CDR1 is SGHTA, CDR2 FQGTGA, per germline. The CDR3 here is CASSLGQPLSGNTIYF. The CDR3, as DNA: TGTGCCAGCAGCTTAGGGCAGCCCCTCTCTGGAAACACCATATATTTT.

The chain recombines TRBV25-1 with TRBJ2-3, with D tentatively TRBD2 (5 bases). Trimming cost V 3 bases and J 2 bases, with 15 bases left between them. Germline V gene lookup returns CDR1 MGHDK and CDR2 SYGVNS. The length of the CDR3 is 16 residues. CDR3 sequence: CASSEGVTSSTDTQYF. CDR3 coding DNA: TGTGCCAGCAGTGAGGGAGTGACATCCTCCACAGATACGCAGTATTTT.

The J gene is TRBJ2-5, the V gene TRBV7-6; D possibly corresponds to TRBD1 (5 bases). This CDR3 is 15 amino acids long. Deletions cut 5 bases from V and 5 bases from J, with 18 bases between. Germline V gives CDR1 SGHVS, CDR2 FNYEAQ. For the CDR3, the DNA is TGTGCCAGCAGCCTATCGCCAGGGCTGGGGGAGACCCAGTACTTC. It specifies CASSLSPGLGETQYF.

This rearrangement joins TRBV28 to TRBJ2-1; 8 nucleotides line up with TRBD2. This CDR3 spans 16 amino acids. V was clipped by 5 bases and J by 6 bases; unmatched bases: 12. CDR1 and CDR2 (germline): MDHEN, SYDVKM. The CDR3 nucleotides read TGTGCCAGCAGTAAGCCCGGGACTAGTTTGATCAATGAGCAGTTCTTC. It encodes CASSKPGTSLINEQFF.

The J gene is TRBJ1-1, the V gene TRBV18; 8 bases agree with TRBD1. This CDR3 is 16 amino acids long. Germline V gene lookup returns CDR1 KGHSH and CDR2 LQKENI. V dropped 5 bases and J dropped 1; count of bases not matched to a gene: 9. This chain's CDR3 is CASSSGQDPRNTEAFF. CDR3 sequence (DNA): TGTGCCAGCTCATCGGGACAGGACCCGAGGAACACTGAAGCTTTCTTT.

The rearrangement joins TRBV27 to TRBJ2-5; possible D gene TRBD2, 6 bases. Trimming cost V 5 bases and J 3 bases, with 19 bases left between them. Germline values: CDR1 MNHEY, CDR2 SMNVEV (reference sequence). This CDR3 has 16 residues. In nucleotides, the CDR3 is TGTGCCAGCAGTCCCCGGAAGGGGAGGCTTAAAGAGACCCAGTACTTC. Translation gives CASSPRKGRLKETQYF.

This chain uses TRBV9 with TRBJ2-7; 7 bases are a match to TRBD1. Germline V CDR1 and CDR2: SGDLS, YYNGEE. There are 14 residues in the CDR3. Unmatched junction bases numbered 5, after V lost 4 bases and J lost 1 base. The CDR3 reads CASSPQTGSYEQYF. The CDR3 bases are TGTGCCAGCAGCCCACAGACAGGGTCCTACGAGCAGTACTTC. The variable domain in full, with the rest retrieved from reference TRBV9 and TRBJ2-7, is DSGVTQTPKHLITATGQRVTLRCSPRSGDLSVYWYQQSLDQGLQFLIQYYNGEERAKGNILERFSAQQFPDLHSELNLSSLELGDSALYFCASSPQTGSYEQYFGPGTRLTVT.

The chain has TRBV5-1 and TRBJ1-1; D perhaps matches TRBD1 (6 bases). This CDR3 comprises 17 residues. Germline V gene data show CDR1 as SGHRS and CDR2 as YFSETQ. The V end lost 0 bases, the J end lost 2 bases, and 17 bases lay between the germline ends. The CDR3 DNA reads TGCGCCAGCAGCTTGGACGGGGCGACAGGTGCAAACACTGAAGCTTTCTTT. It is translated as CASSLDGATGANTEAFF.

The chain recombines TRBV11-2 with TRBJ2-5; 14 positions match TRBD2. The junction had 11 bases not matched to a gene; V was cut back by 5 bases and J by 3 bases. There are 18 residues in the CDR3. In germline, CDR1 is SGHAT, CDR2 FQNNGV. The CDR3 DNA follows: TGTGCCAGCAGCGCCGGGACTAGCGGGAGTAGGGCCAAAGAGACCCAGTACTTC. Amino acids: CASSAGTSGSRAKETQYF.

This chain connects TRBV7-2 to TRBJ2-6; 8 nucleotides agree with TRBD1. CDR3 length: 19 residues. J lost 5 bases, V lost 4 bases, and 16 bases had no gene match. The germline V gene encodes CDR1 SGHTA and CDR2 FQGNSA. CDR3 loop: CASSSRTGSPSSRANVLTF. CDR3 bases: TGTGCCAGCAGCTCCCGGACAGGGAGCCCCTCTTCCAGGGCCAACGTCCTGACTTTC.

With respect to this clone: Additional DNA sequences in this sample encode the identical CDR3. The J gene is TRBJ2-7, the V gene TRBV28; the D gene is possibly TRBD2 (5 bases). The CDR3 has 14 residues. CDR1 MDHEN and CDR2 SYDVKM come from the germline V gene. Trimming removed 2 bases at V and 2 bases at J, with 10 bases between. In nucleotides, the CDR3 is TGTGCCAGCAGTTTAGCGGGTCTAACCTACGAGCAGTACTTC. This gives the protein CASSLAGLTYEQYF.

V is TRBV28 and J is TRBJ2-5; D is unclear. CDR1 is MDHEN and CDR2 is SYDVKM in the germline V gene. Trimming took 2 bases from V and 4 from J, leaving 2 bases between them. The CDR3 consists of 11 residues. Here the CDR3 DNA reads TGTGCCAGCAGTTTACGAGAGACCCAGTACTTC. It specifies CASSLRETQYF.

This chain links TRBV28 with TRBJ2-3; 8 nucleotides align to TRBD2. CDR1 and CDR2 from the germline V gene are MDHEN and SYDVKM. The CDR3 covers 15 residues. The V gene end was trimmed by 6 bases and the J gene end by 2 bases; junction bases not matched to a gene: 7. The CDR3 here is CASSALAETTDTQYF. In DNA, the CDR3 is TGTGCCAGCAGCGCACTAGCGGAGACCACAGATACGCAGTATTTT.

This chain uses TRBV5-5 with TRBJ2-7; TRBD2 matches 8 bases. The germline CDR1 and CDR2 sequences are SGHKS and YYEKEE (reference sequence). J was trimmed by 2 bases and V by 3 bases; bases with no gene match: 16. The CDR3 runs to 18 residues. In DNA form, the CDR3 reads TGTGCCAGCAGCTACGACGGAACCCGGGGGGGCCTTGCCTACGAGCAGTACTTC. It encodes CASSYDGTRGGLAYEQYF.

This rearrangement joins TRBV6-4 to TRBJ1-2, with D maybe TRBD1 (6 bases). The V gene's germline CDR1 is MRHNA and CDR2 SNTAGT. This CDR3 has 13 residues. V was shortened by 3 bases and J by 3 bases, with 8 bases between the two germline ends. DNA of the CDR3: TGTGCCAGCAGTGAATCAGGGGACTATGGCTACACCTTC. Its protein product is CASSESGDYGYTF.

The V gene is TRBV25-1, the J gene TRBJ2-3, with 12 bases that match TRBD2. This CDR3 has 14 residues. The J segment lost 6 bases and the V segment lost 6 bases, leaving 4 bases of the junction unmatched. CDR1 and CDR2 from the germline V gene are MGHDK and SYGVNS. DNA for the CDR3: TGTGCCAGCAGGGGGGGGACTAGCGGGGATACGCAGTATTTT. As protein: CASRGGTSGDTQYF.

The CDR3 sequence is CASSLASGRAGETQYF. CDR3 coding DNA: TGTGCCAGCAGCTTAGCAAGCGGGAGGGCGGGAGAGACCCAGTACTTC. The chain combines TRBV7-8 with TRBJ2-5; 10 bases match TRBD2. Per the germline V gene, CDR1 is SGHVS and CDR2 is FQNEAQ. The CDR3 is 16 residues long. The V and J ends lost 0 bases and 4 bases, in that order; junction bases with no gene match: 5.

This sequence joins TRBV2 and TRBJ2-1; 8 nucleotides match TRBD2. Germline values: CDR1 SNHLY, CDR2 FYNNEI. This CDR3 comprises 13 residues. V was pared by 8 bases and J by 6 bases, with 6 bases of the junction left unmatched. The CDR3 DNA is TGTGCCAGCCGACGGGAGGGCGGCAATGAGCAGTTCTTC. It codes for CASRREGGNEQFF.

This chain links TRBV27 with TRBJ2-3; 10 bases are shared with TRBD2. Germline lookup yields CDR1 MNHEY and CDR2 SMNVEV (reference sequence). The ends lost 2 bases at V and 1 base at J; junction bases unmatched: 0. The CDR3 is 15 amino acids. The CDR3 reads CASSLGTSGTDTQYF. CDR3 DNA: TGTGCCAGCAGTTTAGGGACTAGCGGCACAGATACGCAGTATTTT.

This clone came up once. CDR3: CASSRDVAGGSTDTQYF. The CDR3 DNA is TGTGCCAGCAGCCGTGACGTAGCGGGAGGGAGCACAGATACGCAGTATTTT. This chain connects TRBV5-4 to TRBJ2-3, with 11 bases lining up with TRBD2. The CDR3 has 17 residues. The germline V gene encodes CDR1 SGHNT and CDR2 YYREEE (reference sequence). The ends lost 4 bases at V and 0 bases at J; junction bases unmatched: 7. Based on the CDR3 plus reference TRBV5-4 and TRBJ2-3, the full variable domain is ETGVTQSPTHLIKTRGQQVTLRCSSQSGHNTVSWYQQALGQGPQFIFQYYREEENGRGNFPPRFSGLQFPNYSSELNVNALELDDSALYLCASSRDVAGGSTDTQYFGPGTRLTVL.

The chain carries TRBV28 and TRBJ1-4; 8 nucleotides align to TRBD1. Per the germline V gene, CDR1 is MDHEN and CDR2 is SYDVKM. This CDR3 comprises 15 residues. Germline trimming cut 4 bases from V and 2 bases from J; bases unmatched to any gene: 3. CDR3 coding DNA: TGTGCCAGCAGTTCAGGGGGCGCGACTAATGAAAAACTGTTTTTT. It yields the protein CASSSGGATNEKLFF.

This chain links TRBV5-1 with TRBJ1-1; 7 positions match TRBD1. The CDR3 spans 15 residues. The V and J ends lost 0 bases and 6 bases, in that order; junction bases with no gene match: 8. Germline CDR1 reads SGHRS; CDR2 reads YFSETQ. CDR3 nucleotide sequence: TGCGCCAGCAGCTTGGGGGGACAGTGGGGACCTGAAGCTTTCTTT. Its protein product is CASSLGGQWGPEAFF. The full variable domain, its missing parts supplied by reference TRBV5-1 and TRBJ1-1, is KAGVTQTPRYLIKTRGQQVTLSCSPISGHRSVSWYQQTPGQGLQFLFEYFSETQRNKGNFPGRFSGRQFSNSRSEMNVSTLELGDSALYLCASSLGGQWGPEAFFGQGTRLTVV.